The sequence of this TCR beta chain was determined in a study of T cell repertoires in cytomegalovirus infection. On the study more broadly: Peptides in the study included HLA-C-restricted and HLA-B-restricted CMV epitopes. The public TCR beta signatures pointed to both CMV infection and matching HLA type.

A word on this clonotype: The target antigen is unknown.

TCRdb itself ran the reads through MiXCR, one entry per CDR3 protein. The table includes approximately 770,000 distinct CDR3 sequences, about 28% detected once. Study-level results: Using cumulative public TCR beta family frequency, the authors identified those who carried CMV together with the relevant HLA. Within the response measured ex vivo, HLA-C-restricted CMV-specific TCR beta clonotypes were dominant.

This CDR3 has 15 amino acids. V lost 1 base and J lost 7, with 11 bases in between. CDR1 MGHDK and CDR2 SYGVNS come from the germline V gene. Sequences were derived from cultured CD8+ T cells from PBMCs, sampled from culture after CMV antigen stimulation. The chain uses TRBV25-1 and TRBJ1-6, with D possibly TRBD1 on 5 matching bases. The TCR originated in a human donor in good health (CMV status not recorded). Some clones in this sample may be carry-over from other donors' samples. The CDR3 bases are TGTGCCAGCAGTGAATTCGGGGACGGAAATTCACCCCTCCACTTT. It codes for CASSEFGDGNSPLHF.